This T cell receptor (beta chain) was identified during a study of shared clonotypes between healthy human individuals. Turning to the study itself: Participating donors consisted of two women and a few men aged 18 to 49.

In germline, CDR1 is GTSNPN, CDR2 SVGIG (reference sequence). V lost 5 bases to trimming and J lost 3 bases, with 17 bases between them. There are 14 residues in the CDR3. The authors' processing: ImmunoSEQ output held junction-only sequences without quality scores, so filtering differed. Repertoires were generated with immunoSEQ multiplex PCR, while TCRdb's copy carries only in-frame clones and drops some. That table is the source of V, J and clone size, and D and trimming were worked out from the DNA. Of approximately 500,000 clones listed, around four fifths were seen once; the top ten hold more than 10%.

The source material was PBMCs. The source is a woman aged 40 to 55 in good health. Some clones in this sample may be carry-over from other donors' samples. The rearrangement joins TRBV30 to TRBJ2-7; D may be TRBD1 (7 bases). DNA for the CDR3: TGTGCCTGGGGGCGGGACAGACAAGGCTACGAGCAGTACTTC. Encoded protein: CAWGRDRQGYEQYF. The entire variable domain, with the rest obtained from reference TRBV30 and TRBJ2-7, is as follows: SQTIHQWPATLVQPVGSPLSLECTVEGTSNPNLYWYRQAAGRGLQLLFYSVGIGQISSEVPQNLSASRPQDRQFILSSKKLLLSDSGFYLCAWGRDRQGYEQYFGPGTRLTVT.